These 28 T cell receptor beta chains came from one sample sequenced in a study of Ad26.COV2.S vaccination and SARS-CoV-2 variants. TCRdb keeps only in-frame clones here, not all; method: immunoSEQ multiplex PCR. The sample records approximately 400,000 clones, 92% being singletons. The starting material was peripheral blood, obtained after recovery from COVID-19. The receptors were sampled from a human donor who had recovered from COVID-19.

This clone was recorded a few times. The chain joins TRBV29-1 to TRBJ1-1; D ambiguous. This CDR3 region has 11 residues. V was shortened by 6 bases and J by 7 bases, with 12 bases between the two germline ends. CDR1 and CDR2 from the germline V gene are SQVTM and ANQGSEA. Here the CDR3 reads CSVPGGGEAFF. The CDR3 bases are TGCAGCGTCCCTGGTGGAGGTGAAGCTTTCTTT.

In its sample, this clone was seen a few times. V is TRBV20-1 and J is TRBJ2-7; TRBD2 matches at 14 bases. After removal of 3 bases from V and 2 bases from J, the junction contained 6 bases not matched to a gene. This CDR3 is 16 amino acids long. Germline assignment: CDR1 DFQATT and CDR2 SNEGSKA (reference sequence). The CDR3 coding sequence is TGCAGTGCTAGTAGGACTAGCGGGGGGCGAGCCTACGAGCAGTACTTC. Translating gives CSASRTSGGRAYEQYF.

The genes are TRBV5-5 and TRBJ1-2, with D perhaps TRBD1 (5 bases). Germline V gives CDR1 SGHKS, CDR2 YYEKEE (reference sequence). CDR3 length: 15 amino acids. V shed 4 bases and J shed 4 bases, with 17 bases lying between them. The CDR3 DNA sequence: TGTGCCAGCAGCCCCCGAGTCGGGGGAAGCTATGGCTACACCTTC. As protein: CASSPRVGGSYGYTF.

V and J are TRBV12-3 or TRBV12-4 and TRBJ1-5; D not resolved. This CDR3 is 13 amino acids long. Trimming pared 2 bases from V and 5 bases from J, leaving 7 bases between. CDR3 coding DNA: TGTGCCAGCAGTTTACAGGCCTATCAGCCCCAGCATTTT. This codes for CASSLQAYQPQHF.

As regards this clone: Germline and junction disagree at one end, which may indicate a read error. The V and J genes are TRBV20-1 and TRBJ1-2; unclear D gene. The CDR3 spans 10 residues. Germline V gene sequence: CDR1 DFQATT, CDR2 SNEGSKA (reference sequence). The CDR3 spells CSARDGPNPF. The CDR3 nucleotides read TGCAGTGCTAGAGACGGGCCAAACCCCTTC.

V usage is TRBV12-3 or TRBV12-4 and J usage is TRBJ1-3; D is unclear. The CDR3 runs to 12 residues. V dropped 9 bases and J dropped 8 bases, with 14 bases sitting between them. The CDR3 loop is CASARTGHTIYF. CDR3 nucleotides: TGTGCCAGTGCTCGCACCGGGCACACCATATATTTT.

The rearrangement uses TRBV29-1 and TRBJ2-2; D unclear. From germline, CDR1 is SQVTM and CDR2 ANQGSEA. Trimming removed 3 bases at V and 6 bases at J, with 11 bases between. The CDR3 has 13 residues. The CDR3 region has the DNA TGCAGCGTTGAGATGAAATCCGCCGGGGAGCTGTTTTTT. This gives the protein CSVEMKSAGELFF.

This clone was picked up a small number of times. The rearrangement uses TRBV3-1 (or the pseudogene TRBV3-2) and TRBJ1-3, with TRBD1 identical over 8 bases. Germline values: CDR1 LGHDT, CDR2 YNNKEL (reference sequence). V lost 4 bases, J lost 1 base, and 6 bases stayed unmatched. There are 16 residues in the CDR3. DNA for the CDR3: TGTGCCAGCAGCCGGACAGGGTCCCCTTCTGGAAACACCATATATTTT. Residues: CASSRTGSPSGNTIYF.

The rearrangement links TRBV27 to TRBJ2-7; 8 bases align to TRBD2. The CDR3 spans 13 residues. J lost 5 bases, V lost 2 bases, and 2 bases had no gene match. Germline V gene data show CDR1 as MNHEY and CDR2 as SMNVEV (reference sequence). The CDR3 loop reads CASSLTSGDEQYF. The CDR3 nucleotides are TGTGCCAGCAGTTTAACTAGCGGTGACGAGCAGTACTTC.

This chain joins TRBV12-5 and TRBJ2-7; weak D call: TRBD2 (6 bases). The CDR3 is 14 residues long. The V gene's germline CDR1 is LGHNT and CDR2 FRNRAP. Trimming took off 3 bases at V and 7 bases at J, with 16 bases between the two ends. CDR3 in DNA: TGTGCTAGTGGTTTCAGTGCCAGGGCGGGGGAGCAGTACTTC. Translated, it gives CASGFSARAGEQYF.

This clone has just one count. The genes are TRBV3-1 (or the pseudogene TRBV3-2) and TRBJ1-1; a weak D match, TRBD1 (5 bases). The V gene's germline CDR1 is LGHDT and CDR2 YNNKEL (reference sequence). This CDR3 has 16 residues. With 4 bases removed from V and 3 bases from J, the gap between germline ends came to 18 bases. This CDR3 is CASSLRAGRMDTEAFF. For the CDR3, the DNA is TGTGCCAGCAGCCTCCGGGCAGGGAGGATGGACACTGAAGCTTTCTTT.

This chain's CDR3 is CASSQASSGNTIYF. The CDR3 nucleotides read TGTGCCAGCAGCCAAGCGTCATCCGGAAACACCATATATTTT. The chain combines TRBV3-1 (or the pseudogene TRBV3-2) with TRBJ1-3; D not resolved. Trimming cost V 1 base and J 4 bases, with 8 bases left between them. The germline V gene encodes CDR1 LGHDT and CDR2 YNNKEL (reference sequence). This CDR3 region has 14 residues.

This sequence joins TRBV2 and TRBJ1-6; TRBD1 matches 7 bases. Germline-derived CDR1 and CDR2 are SNHLY and FYNNEI. V dropped 6 bases and J dropped 5; count of bases not matched to a gene: 4. This CDR3 spans 14 amino acids. CDR3 sequence reads: CASRTGINNSPLHF. CDR3 DNA: TGTGCCAGCAGGACAGGGATTAATAATTCACCCCTCCACTTT.

The chain joins TRBV9 to TRBJ2-6, with 9 nucleotides matching TRBD1. Germline CDR1 and CDR2: SGDLS and YYNGEE. V was clipped by 4 bases and J by 0 bases; unmatched bases: 8. The CDR3 has 18 residues. CDR3 sequence reads: CASSLRTGVNSGANVLTF. The CDR3 DNA sequence: TGTGCCAGCAGCCTCCGGACAGGGGTGAACTCTGGGGCCAACGTCCTGACTTTC.

This sequence joins TRBV29-1 and TRBJ1-1; D gene uncertain. This CDR3 spans 12 amino acids. Trimming cost V 4 bases and J 2 bases, with 8 bases left between them. Germline V gene data show CDR1 as SQVTM and CDR2 as ANQGSEA. The CDR3 reads CSVVRDNTEAFF. The DNA for the CDR3 is TGCAGCGTTGTCCGCGACAACACTGAAGCTTTCTTT.

On this clone: The same CDR3 is also encoded by other DNA sequences in this sample. The rearrangement uses TRBV11-2 and TRBJ1-2, with 8 bases matching TRBD1. The V gene end was trimmed by 5 bases and the J gene end by 8 bases; junction bases not matched to a gene: 7. Per germline, CDR1 SGHAT and CDR2 FQNNGV. CDR3 length equals 13 residues. The CDR3: CASSLGTGYGYTF. The CDR3 nucleotides read TGTGCCAGCAGCCTCGGGACAGGATACGGCTACACCTTC.

V usage is TRBV27 and J usage is TRBJ2-3; D unresolved. Trimming took off 4 bases at V and 4 bases at J, with 3 bases between the two ends. Per the germline V gene, CDR1 is MNHEY and CDR2 is SMNVEV (reference sequence). This CDR3 is 11 amino acids long. CDR3 sequence reads: CASSSPDTQYF. CDR3 DNA: TGTGCCAGCAGTTCCCCAGATACGCAGTATTTT.

The J gene is TRBJ2-1, the V gene TRBV11-2, with D unresolved. The CDR3 totals 13 residues. Germline V lookup: CDR1 SGHAT, CDR2 FQNNGV. V lost 1 base to trimming and J lost 3 bases, with 4 bases between them. The CDR3 sequence: CASSLGHYNEQFF. CDR3 in DNA: TGTGCCAGCAGCTTAGGGCACTACAATGAGCAGTTCTTC.

The gene calls are TRBV19 and TRBJ2-3; D perhaps matches TRBD1 (5 bases). The CDR3 is 15 amino acids. CDR1 and CDR2 from the germline V gene are LNHDA and SQIVND (reference sequence). The V end lost 9 bases, the J end lost 2 bases, and 18 bases lay between the germline ends. CDR3 coding DNA: TGTGCCAGCAGGCAGAAGGGGCTCCTCACAGATACGCAGTATTTT. The encoded protein is CASRQKGLLTDTQYF. The full variable domain, rest sourced from reference TRBV19 and TRBJ2-3, is DGGITQSPKYLFRKEGQNVTLSCEQNLNHDAMYWYRQDPGQGLRLIYYSQIVNDFQKGDIAEGYSVSREKKESFPLTVTSAQKNPTAFYLCASRQKGLLTDTQYFGPGTRLTVL.

The chain has TRBV28 and TRBJ1-2; 8 nucleotides match TRBD1. J lost 13 bases, V lost 3 bases, and 13 bases had no gene match. Germline CDR1 reads MDHEN; CDR2 reads SYDVKM. The CDR3 contains 14 residues. The CDR3 DNA follows: TGTGCCAGCAGTTTCCACGACAGGGGCCGAGGGTGCACCTTC. Amino acids: CASSFHDRGRGCTF.

This rearrangement joins TRBV7-9 to TRBJ1-2, with D maybe TRBD1 (5 bases). Germline CDR1 and CDR2: SEHNR and FQNEAQ (reference sequence). Deletions cut 4 bases from V and 6 bases from J, with 18 bases between. The CDR3 has 15 amino acids. CDR3 sequence (DNA): TGTGCCAGCAGCTACGCAGGGCGCGACGGGGATGGCTACACCTTC. It is translated as CASSYAGRDGDGYTF.

Here the CDR3 DNA reads TGTGCCAGCAGCTCCTTCAGGGAGCAGGCAGATACGCAGTATTTT. Its protein is CASSSFREQADTQYF. V gene TRBV11-2 combines with J gene TRBJ2-3; D may be TRBD1 or TRBD2 (5 bases each). Germline V gene lookup returns CDR1 SGHAT and CDR2 FQNNGV. CDR3 length: 15 amino acids. V gave up 4 bases and J gave up 4 bases, with 15 bases separating them.

CDR3 sequence (DNA): TGTGCCAGCAGGGGCGGGACAGGTCACACCACAGATACGCAGTATTTT. This gives the protein CASRGGTGHTTDTQYF. The rearrangement joins TRBV11-1 to TRBJ2-3, with TRBD1 matching 8 bases. In germline, CDR1 is SGHAT, CDR2 FQDESV (reference sequence). CDR3 length equals 16 residues. V was clipped by 6 bases and J by 2 bases; unmatched bases: 10.

The chain has TRBV4-2 and TRBJ1-4; no reliable D call. The CDR3 loop spans 16 amino acids. The germline V and J ends were trimmed by 1 base and 2 bases, with 11 bases remaining between them. Germline lookup yields CDR1 LGHNA and CDR2 YNFKEQ. The CDR3 sequence: CASSQVTLSTNEKLFF. The CDR3 DNA follows: TGTGCCAGCAGCCAAGTTACCCTCTCGACTAATGAAAAACTGTTTTTT.

The rearrangement joins TRBV5-4 to TRBJ1-1, with D tentatively TRBD1 (6 bases). Germline assignment: CDR1 SGHNT and CDR2 YYREEE (reference sequence). CDR3 length equals 13 residues. V shed 4 bases and J shed 5 bases, with 12 bases lying between them. The CDR3 spells CASSNRANTEAFF. The CDR3 DNA follows: TGTGCCAGCAGCAACAGGGCCAATACTGAAGCTTTCTTT.

V gene TRBV6-5 combines with J gene TRBJ1-4, with 9 bases aligning to TRBD1. Losses at the gene ends were 6 bases for V and 7 bases for J; bases not matched to a gene: 9. The CDR3 is 15 residues long. CDR1 and CDR2 from the germline V gene are MNHEY and SVGAGI. The CDR3 spells CASRLTGGVSEKLFF. The CDR3, as DNA: TGTGCCAGCAGACTCACAGGGGGCGTTAGTGAAAAACTGTTTTTT.

V gene TRBV4-3 combines with J gene TRBJ2-2; possible D gene TRBD2, 5 bases. Trimming took off 0 bases at V and 5 bases at J, with 16 bases between the two ends. The CDR3 is 17 amino acids. The germline CDR1 and CDR2 sequences are LGHNA and YSLEER. The CDR3 DNA sequence: TGCGCCAGCAGCCAAGATTTGAGGGAAACCTTTACCGGGGAGCTGTTTTTT. Its translation is CASSQDLRETFTGELFF.

With respect to this clone: Other DNA sequences in the same sample also yield this CDR3. This sequence joins TRBV10-1 and TRBJ1-2; no definite D call. In germline, CDR1 is WNHNN, CDR2 SYGVQD (reference sequence). V was shortened by 0 bases and J by 5 bases, with 7 bases between the two germline ends. The CDR3 is made up of 13 amino acids. The CDR3 loop is CASSESAAYGYTF. The DNA of the CDR3 is TGCGCCAGCAGTGAGTCGGCGGCGTATGGCTACACCTTC.